This T cell receptor (beta chain) was recorded in a study of blood T cell repertoires in COVID-19. Turning to the study itself: From T cells, B-cell-depleted T cells, or PBMCs came the material, which was cDNA or gDNA.

Germline CDR1 reads SGHTA; CDR2 reads FQGNSA. V was clipped by 5 bases and J by 12 bases, with 14 bases between them. The CDR3 spans 12 residues. Per the original methods: Reference gene primer amplification gave estimated nucleated cell counts. TCRdb keeps only in-frame clones here, not all; method: immunoSEQ multiplex PCR. That table supplies the V and J calls and clone size; D and trimming were determined from the DNA. Here the sample spans 85,000 to 130,000 clones, roughly 83% being singletons. The sequence was collected from an elderly woman with active or convalescent COVID-19. Sequencing used peripheral blood. This chain uses TRBV7-2 with TRBJ2-1; a possible D gene is TRBD1 (6 bases). CDR3 region: CASSTWTDRQFF. CDR3 sequence (DNA): TGTGCCAGCAGCACTTGGACAGATAGGCAGTTCTTC.